This T cell receptor (beta chain) was found in a study of cytomegalovirus exposure and HLA in healthy donors. Study-wide results and caveats: In a later analysis, TCR beta V- and J-gene trimming was associated with a missense DCLRE1C variant.

Details on this clone: Its antigen is not known.

Donors showed nominal health when sampled, although they likely had unrecorded immune exposures. The PCR used 60 Vbeta and 13 Jbeta primers. The protocol was immunoSEQ multiplex PCR, while the TCRdb copy is restricted to in-frame clones and leaves out a portion. The sample holds some 250,000 clones; about 86% are singletons and the top ten take less than 8.5%. The source of this sequence is a woman aged 55-70 years in good health and CMV-seropositive. Sample: PBMCs.

In nucleotides, the CDR3 is TGTGCCAGCAGTGAAGTAACAGGGGGCTCGGGGGAGCTGTTTTTT. Amino acids: CASSEVTGGSGELFF. This chain links TRBV2 with TRBJ2-2, with 9 positions matching TRBD1. After removal of 1 base from V and 8 bases from J, the junction contained 5 bases not matched to a gene. CDR1 and CDR2 (germline): SNHLY, FYNNEI. The CDR3 covers 15 residues.